The 10 T cell receptor beta chains below were found in one sample sequenced in a study of T cell responses to AZD1222 COVID-19 vaccine. Method: immunoSEQ multiplex PCR; TCRdb's copy keeps in-frame clones and lacks some. The top ten clones hold 16% of a sample with some 96,000 clones, about nine tenths of them seen once. The specimen comprised peripheral blood, sampled 28 days after the second AZD1222 dose. The receptors were gathered from an adult who received the AZD1222 COVID-19 vaccine.

This chain connects TRBV5-4 to TRBJ2-5; 7 bases match TRBD2. Germline lookup yields CDR1 SGHNT and CDR2 YYREEE (reference sequence). The CDR3 is 14 amino acids. After removal of 2 bases from V and 4 bases from J, the junction contained 5 bases not matched to a gene. CDR3 in DNA: TGTGCCAGCAGCTTAGGCCCGGGGGGAGAGACCCAGTACTTC. It specifies CASSLGPGGETQYF.

The chain couples TRBV19 to TRBJ2-3, with a tentative D call TRBD2 (5 bases). The CDR3 contains 11 residues. The ends were cut back, 10 bases at V and 4 bases at J, with 9 bases in the middle. The germline gives CDR1 LNHDA, CDR2 SQIVND (reference sequence). As DNA, the CDR3 is TGTGCCACCCACGGGGCAGATACGCAGTATTTT. Its protein product is CATHGADTQYF. Combining the CDR3 with reference TRBV19 and TRBJ2-3 gives the whole variable domain DGGITQSPKYLFRKEGQNVTLSCEQNLNHDAMYWYRQDPGQGLRLIYYSQIVNDFQKGDIAEGYSVSREKKESFPLTVTSAQKNPTAFYLCATHGADTQYFGPGTRLTVL.

The genes are TRBV19 and TRBJ1-1, with D unresolved. The germline V gene has CDR1 LNHDA and CDR2 SQIVND (reference sequence). The CDR3 is 15 amino acids. Trimming pared 1 base from V and 3 bases from J, leaving 12 bases between. CDR3 sequence reads: CASSIVGRKDTEAFF. The DNA of the CDR3 is TGTGCCAGTAGTATAGTCGGCAGAAAAGACACTGAAGCTTTCTTT.

The chain recombines TRBV5-1 with TRBJ1-6, with a tentative D call TRBD1 (5 bases). V was clipped by 5 bases and J by 6 bases, with 15 bases between them. This CDR3 spans 15 amino acids. The germline gives CDR1 SGHRS, CDR2 YFSETQ. Here the CDR3 reads CASSPSIGGNSPLHF. The DNA for the CDR3 is TGCGCCAGCAGTCCCAGTATTGGGGGTAATTCACCCCTCCACTTT. The full variable domain, rest sourced from reference TRBV5-1 and TRBJ1-6, is KAGVTQTPRYLIKTRGQQVTLSCSPISGHRSVSWYQQTPGQGLQFLFEYFSETQRNKGNFPGRFSGRQFSNSRSEMNVSTLELGDSALYLCASSPSIGGNSPLHFGNGTRLTVT.

The chain links TRBV5-1 to TRBJ1-4, with unresolved D. The CDR3 has 15 amino acids. The germline V and J ends were trimmed by 6 bases and 0 bases, with 12 bases remaining between them. Germline lookup yields CDR1 SGHRS and CDR2 YFSETQ. The DNA of the CDR3 is TGCGCCAGCACCCCGCAGCCGGCAACTAATGAAAAACTGTTTTTT. As protein: CASTPQPATNEKLFF.

V is TRBV28 and J is TRBJ2-1, with TRBD2 matching 9 bases. V shed 6 bases, J shed 4 bases, and the junction held 28 bases outside the gene matches. CDR3 length: 22 residues. The germline V gene has CDR1 MDHEN and CDR2 SYDVKM. The CDR3 sequence: CASSFLSFPSGIVSSSYNEQFF. The CDR3 DNA reads TGTGCCAGCAGCTTTCTAAGTTTTCCTAGCGGGATAGTATCATCCTCATACAATGAGCAGTTCTTC.

The rearrangement uses TRBV9 and TRBJ2-3, with 10 bases that match TRBD1. The V gene's germline CDR1 is SGDLS and CDR2 YYNGEE. The CDR3 has 17 residues. J was trimmed by 2 bases and V by 4 bases; bases with no gene match: 10. CDR3 coding DNA: TGTGCCAGCAGCACCAAGCCGGGACAGGGGCTCACAGATACGCAGTATTTT. This codes for CASSTKPGQGLTDTQYF.

The chain carries TRBV9 and TRBJ1-1; the D gene is possibly TRBD1 (5 bases). The CDR3 is made up of 16 amino acids. Trimming took off 0 bases at V and 4 bases at J, with 16 bases between the two ends. CDR1 SGDLS and CDR2 YYNGEE come from the germline V gene. CDR3 sequence (DNA): TGTGCCAGCAGCGTAGGGGTGAGTGGGGGGTTCACTGAAGCTTTCTTT. It is translated as CASSVGVSGGFTEAFF.

The V call is TRBV4-1, the J call TRBJ2-3; D is unresolved. Germline lookup yields CDR1 MGHRA and CDR2 YSYEKL. The CDR3 consists of 17 residues. V gave up 1 base and J gave up 5 bases, with 19 bases separating them. The CDR3 is CASSQGGLPRAGDTQYF. The CDR3 DNA is TGCGCCAGCAGCCAAGGTGGCCTACCCCGAGCAGGAGATACGCAGTATTTT.

The V gene is TRBV19, the J gene TRBJ2-3; tentative D call: TRBD2 (7 bases). The CDR3 length is 17 residues. Per germline, CDR1 LNHDA and CDR2 SQIVND (reference sequence). Trimming removed 5 bases at V and 6 bases at J, with 24 bases between. In DNA, the CDR3 is TGTGCCAGTAGTTCCGGTTGGGGGGGCGATATGAGGGATACGCAGTATTTT. Residues: CASSSGWGGDMRDTQYF.